This T cell receptor beta chain was sequenced during a study of T cells after posttransplantation cyclophosphamide. Germline loops: CDR1 SGHNT, CDR2 YYREEE (reference sequence). V was trimmed by 4 bases and J by 3 bases, leaving 13 bases between them. There are 14 residues in the CDR3. Produced via immunoSEQ multiplex PCR; TCRdb's table is partial and in-frame only. The sample yields some 49,000 clones, around 94% seen once. In its sample, this clone was seen once. J is TRBJ1-1 and V is TRBV5-4; D is unresolved. The TCR originated in a woman in her 50s in good health and a related stem cell transplant donor. The source material was PBMCs. The DNA of the CDR3 is TGTGCCAGCAGCCCCGAACGGGTGGACACTGAAGCTTTCTTT. It codes for CASSPERVDTEAFF. Full variable domain (outside the CDR3, taken from reference TRBV5-4 and TRBJ1-1): ETGVTQSPTHLIKTRGQQVTLRCSSQSGHNTVSWYQQALGQGPQFIFQYYREEENGRGNFPPRFSGLQFPNYSSELNVNALELDDSALYLCASSPERVDTEAFFGQGTRLTVV.